This section outlines one T cell receptor beta chain sequence together with its context. Profiled with immunoSEQ multiplex PCR; TCRdb holds only in-frame clones, not every one. The repertoire holds fewer than 65,000 clones, with 90% to 95% as singletons. The data were taken from a study of T cell changes during pregnancy in multiple sclerosis. V was pared by 4 bases and J by 2 bases, with 16 bases between. The CDR3 consists of 16 residues. CDR1 is SNHLY and CDR2 is FYNNEI in the germline V gene. The rearrangement links TRBV2 to TRBJ2-3; maybe TRBD2 (7 bases). Specimen: peripheral blood, collected before pregnancy. The origin of this receptor is a female donor with multiple sclerosis, enrolled in a pregnancy study. The CDR3 DNA reads TGTGCCAGCAGTGGCCCTGCGGGGGCCCCCACAGATACGCAGTATTTT. Translating it yields CASSGPAGAPTDTQYF.